The 5 T cell receptor beta chains below come from one sample, sequenced in a study of blood T cell repertoires in COVID-19. Profiling relied on immunoSEQ multiplex PCR, and the TCRdb table lists in-frame clones only, not all of them. The sample holds approximately 240,000 clones, roughly 87% seen once. Sample: PBMCs or T cells enriched from blood (not recorded which). The receptors derive from a woman aged 30 to 39 with acute COVID-19.

This chain connects TRBV18 to TRBJ1-5, with a possible D match to TRBD1 (5 bases). Germline V lookup: CDR1 KGHSH, CDR2 LQKENI. Trimming stripped 6 bases from V and 0 bases from J, with 9 bases between. The CDR3 is 14 residues long. The CDR3: CASSSGDSNQPQHF. Here the CDR3 DNA reads TGTGCCAGCTCCTCGGGGGATAGCAATCAGCCCCAGCATTTT. The variable domain in full, completed from reference TRBV18 and TRBJ1-5, reads NAGVMQNPRHLVRRRGQEARLRCSPMKGHSHVYWYRQLPEEGLKFMVYLQKENIIDESGMPKERFSAEFPKEGPSILRIQQVVRGDSAAYFCASSSGDSNQPQHFGDGTRLSIL.

The rearrangement uses TRBV7-9 and TRBJ1-4, with a weak D call TRBD1 (5 bases). CDR3 length: 15 amino acids. Trimming left V 5 bases short and J 0 bases short, with 10 bases between. CDR1 and CDR2 from the germline V gene are SEHNR and FQNEAQ (reference sequence). For the CDR3, the DNA is TGTGCCAGCAGCGCCCAGACAGCAACTAATGAAAAACTGTTTTTT. The encoded protein is CASSAQTATNEKLFF.

This sequence joins TRBV19 and TRBJ1-5, with 7 positions matching TRBD1. This CDR3 comprises 15 residues. Germline V lookup: CDR1 LNHDA, CDR2 SQIVND (reference sequence). Trimming cost V 9 bases and J 5 bases; bases outside gene matches: 13. The CDR3 protein is CASRETGVGHQPQHF. CDR3 nucleotide sequence: TGTGCCAGCCGAGAAACAGGGGTAGGGCATCAGCCCCAGCATTTT.

The V gene is TRBV28, the J gene TRBJ1-2; 9 nucleotides line up with TRBD1. V shed 4 bases and J 8 bases; nucleotides not matched to a gene: 8. CDR1 is MDHEN and CDR2 is SYDVKM in the germline V gene. The CDR3 is 14 residues long. The CDR3 spells CASSSGQGRGGYTF. In DNA form, the CDR3 reads TGTGCCAGCAGTTCGGGACAGGGAAGAGGGGGCTACACCTTC.

V is TRBV5-4 and J is TRBJ1-2, with 9 bases fitting TRBD1. The CDR3 is 15 residues long. Per the germline V gene, CDR1 is SGHNT and CDR2 is YYREEE (reference sequence). J was trimmed by 13 bases and V by 4 bases; bases with no gene match: 17. The DNA of the CDR3 is TGTGCCAGCAGCACCCCAACCGGGACAGGGTACGATTGCACCTTC. The encoded protein is CASSTPTGTGYDCTF.